The clone carrying this TCR beta chain was observed a few times. Its antigen remains unknown. The data were taken from a study of spatial heterogeneity in lung cancer. Germline V CDR1 and CDR2: KGHSH, LQKENI. V lost 3 bases and J lost 8; bases outside the gene matches: 12. The CDR3 sequence is 15 residues long. The time point here: sample taken at primary tumor resection. Unsorted whole RNA samples from tumor, nontumor lung or frozen PBMC were sequenced. The approximately 70 donors had untreated early-stage non-small cell lung cancer. Findings of the study overall: Tumor TCRs that were ubiquitous and expanded showed up in blood more at resection than follow-up.

All TCR cDNA molecules were individually tagged with a unique molecular identifier. One entry per CDR3 protein results from TCRdb running MiXCR on the 5' RACE reads. Among tens of thousands of distinct CDR3 sequences listed, around 8.2% were seen once. This sequence joins TRBV18 and TRBJ1-2, with 7 bases identical to TRBD1. This TCR derives from a female donor with early-stage non-small cell lung cancer. Sequences were derived from PBMCs, sampled at surgery. The CDR3 here is CASSPVGQPMEGYTF. DNA of the CDR3: TGTGCCAGCTCACCTGTGGGACAGCCGATGGAGGGCTACACCTTC. The full variable domain, completed using reference TRBV18 and TRBJ1-2, is NAGVMQNPRHLVRRRGQEARLRCSPMKGHSHVYWYRQLPEEGLKFMVYLQKENIIDESGMPKERFSAEFPKEGPSILRIQQVVRGDSAAYFCASSPVGQPMEGYTFGSGTRLTVV.